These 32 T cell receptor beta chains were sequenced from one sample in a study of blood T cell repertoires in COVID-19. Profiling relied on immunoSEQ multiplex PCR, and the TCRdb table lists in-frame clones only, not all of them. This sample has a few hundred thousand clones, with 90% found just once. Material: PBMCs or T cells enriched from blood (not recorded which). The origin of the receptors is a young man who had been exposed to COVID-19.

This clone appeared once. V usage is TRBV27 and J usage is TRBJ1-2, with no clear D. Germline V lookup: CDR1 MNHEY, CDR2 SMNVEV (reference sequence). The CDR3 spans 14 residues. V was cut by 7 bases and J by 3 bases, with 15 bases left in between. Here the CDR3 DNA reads TGTGCCAGCACCATGATAGGCGGGGACTATGGCTACACCTTC. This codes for CASTMIGGDYGYTF.

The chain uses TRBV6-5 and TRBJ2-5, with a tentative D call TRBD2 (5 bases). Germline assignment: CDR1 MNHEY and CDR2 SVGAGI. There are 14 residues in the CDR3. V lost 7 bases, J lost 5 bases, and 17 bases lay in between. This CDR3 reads CASMQPYTGETQYF. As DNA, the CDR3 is TGTGCCAGCATGCAACCTTACACGGGGGAGACCCAGTACTTC.

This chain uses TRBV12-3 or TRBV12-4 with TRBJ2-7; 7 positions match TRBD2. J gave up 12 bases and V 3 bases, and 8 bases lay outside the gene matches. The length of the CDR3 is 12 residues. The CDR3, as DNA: TGTGCCAGCAGTTTTGCCCGGGGAGGGCCGTACTTC. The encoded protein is CASSFARGGPYF.

In nucleotides, the CDR3 is TGTGCCAGCTCACCCCCCAGGAGGGGCGGGGAGCTCCAAGAGACCCAGTACTTC. Translating it yields CASSPPRRGGELQETQYF. The chain links TRBV18 to TRBJ2-5, with D tentatively TRBD2 (6 bases). The CDR3 totals 18 residues. Germline CDR1 reads KGHSH; CDR2 reads LQKENI. V lost 3 bases to trimming and J lost 1 base, with 21 bases between them.

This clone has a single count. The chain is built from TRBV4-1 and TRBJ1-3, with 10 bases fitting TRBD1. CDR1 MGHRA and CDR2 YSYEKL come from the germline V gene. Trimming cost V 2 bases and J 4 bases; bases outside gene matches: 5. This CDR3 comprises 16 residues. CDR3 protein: CASSQPDRGQGNTIYF. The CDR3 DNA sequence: TGCGCCAGCAGCCAACCAGACAGGGGGCAAGGAAACACCATATATTTT.

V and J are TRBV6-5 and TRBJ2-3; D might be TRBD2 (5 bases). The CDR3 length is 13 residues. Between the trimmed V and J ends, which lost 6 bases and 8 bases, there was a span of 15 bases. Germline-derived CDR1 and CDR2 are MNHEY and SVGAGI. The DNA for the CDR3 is TGTGCCAGCAGGGCGCATAGCGTCAGTACGCAGTATTTT. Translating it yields CASRAHSVSTQYF.

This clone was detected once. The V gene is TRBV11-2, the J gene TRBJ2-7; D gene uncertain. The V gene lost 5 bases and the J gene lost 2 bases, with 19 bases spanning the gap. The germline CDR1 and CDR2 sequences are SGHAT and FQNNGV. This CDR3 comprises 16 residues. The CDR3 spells CASSLSYSSLTYEQYF. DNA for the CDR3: TGTGCCAGCAGCCTCAGTTACAGCTCCTTAACCTACGAGCAGTACTTC.

The CDR3 protein is CASSLRLSSDTQYF. In DNA form, the CDR3 reads TGTGCCAGCAGCTTACGACTGAGTTCAGATACGCAGTATTTT. The chain employs TRBV5-4 and TRBJ2-3; D gene uncertain. Germline loops: CDR1 SGHNT, CDR2 YYREEE (reference sequence). Trimming took off 2 bases at V and 4 bases at J, with 11 bases between the two ends. This CDR3 has 14 amino acids.

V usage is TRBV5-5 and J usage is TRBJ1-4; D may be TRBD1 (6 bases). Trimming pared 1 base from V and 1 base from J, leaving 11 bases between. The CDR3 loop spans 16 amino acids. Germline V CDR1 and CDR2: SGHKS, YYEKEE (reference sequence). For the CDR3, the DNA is TGTGCCAGCAGCTTGCTCAGGGGCAGAACTAATGAAAAACTGTTTTTT. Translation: CASSLLRGRTNEKLFF.

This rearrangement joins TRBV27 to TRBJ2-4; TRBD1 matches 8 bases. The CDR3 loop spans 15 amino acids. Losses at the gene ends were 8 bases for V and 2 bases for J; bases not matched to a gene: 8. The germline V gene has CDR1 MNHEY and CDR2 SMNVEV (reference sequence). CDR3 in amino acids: CASSPGGATKNIQYF. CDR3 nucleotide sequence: TGTGCCAGCTCTCCAGGGGGCGCTACCAAAAACATTCAGTACTTC.

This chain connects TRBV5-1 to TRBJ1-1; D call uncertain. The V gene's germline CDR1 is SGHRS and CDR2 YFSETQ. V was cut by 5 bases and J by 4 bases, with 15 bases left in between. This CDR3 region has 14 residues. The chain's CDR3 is CASRMGDGPTEAFF. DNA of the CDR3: TGCGCCAGCAGAATGGGAGACGGGCCCACTGAAGCTTTCTTT.

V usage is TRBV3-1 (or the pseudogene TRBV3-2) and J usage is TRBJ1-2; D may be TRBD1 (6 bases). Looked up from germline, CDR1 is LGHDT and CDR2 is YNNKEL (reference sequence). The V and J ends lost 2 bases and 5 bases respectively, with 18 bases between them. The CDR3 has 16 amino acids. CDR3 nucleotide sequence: TGTGCCAGCAGCCAACAGTTTCGGACAGACGCGTATGGCTACACCTTC. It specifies CASSQQFRTDAYGYTF.

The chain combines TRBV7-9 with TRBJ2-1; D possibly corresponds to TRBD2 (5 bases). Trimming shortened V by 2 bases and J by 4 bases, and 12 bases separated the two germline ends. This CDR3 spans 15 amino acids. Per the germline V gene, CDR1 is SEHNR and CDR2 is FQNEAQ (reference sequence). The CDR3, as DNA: TGTGCCAGCAGCTTACCGGGGTCGGGATACAATGAGCAGTTCTTC. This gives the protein CASSLPGSGYNEQFF.

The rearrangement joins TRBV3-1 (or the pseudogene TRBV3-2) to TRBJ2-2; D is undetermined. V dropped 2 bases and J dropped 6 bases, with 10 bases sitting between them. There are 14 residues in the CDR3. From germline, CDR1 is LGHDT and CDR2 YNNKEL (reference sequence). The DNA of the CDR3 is TGTGCCAGCAGCCAACACGTCCGCGCCGGGGAGCTGTTTTTT. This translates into CASSQHVRAGELFF.

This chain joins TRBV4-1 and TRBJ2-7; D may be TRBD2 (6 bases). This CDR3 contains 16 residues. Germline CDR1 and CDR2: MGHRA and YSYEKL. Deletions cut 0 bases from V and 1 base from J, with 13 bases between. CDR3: CASSQDLEGKSYEQYF. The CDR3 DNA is TGCGCCAGCAGCCAAGATTTGGAGGGGAAGTCCTACGAGCAGTACTTC.

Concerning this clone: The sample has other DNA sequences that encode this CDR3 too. The CDR3 loop is CASSPQTYEQYF. CDR3 in DNA: TGTGCCAGCTCACCCCAAACCTACGAGCAGTACTTC. The genes are TRBV18 and TRBJ2-7; D is unclear. This CDR3 has 12 amino acids. Trimming pared 3 bases from V and 2 bases from J, leaving 5 bases between. The germline V gene has CDR1 KGHSH and CDR2 LQKENI.

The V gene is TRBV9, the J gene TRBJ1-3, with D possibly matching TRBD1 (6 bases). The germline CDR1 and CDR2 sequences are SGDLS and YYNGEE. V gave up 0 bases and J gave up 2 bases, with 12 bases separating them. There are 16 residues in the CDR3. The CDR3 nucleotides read TGTGCCAGCAGCGTAGCCAAGGGGGAAACTGGAAACACCATATATTTT. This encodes CASSVAKGETGNTIYF.

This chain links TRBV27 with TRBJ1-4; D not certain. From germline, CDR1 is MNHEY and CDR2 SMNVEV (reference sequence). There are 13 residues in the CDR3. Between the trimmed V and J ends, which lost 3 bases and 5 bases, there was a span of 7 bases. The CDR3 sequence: CASSFAENEKLFF. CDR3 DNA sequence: TGTGCCAGCAGTTTTGCCGAGAATGAAAAACTGTTTTTT.

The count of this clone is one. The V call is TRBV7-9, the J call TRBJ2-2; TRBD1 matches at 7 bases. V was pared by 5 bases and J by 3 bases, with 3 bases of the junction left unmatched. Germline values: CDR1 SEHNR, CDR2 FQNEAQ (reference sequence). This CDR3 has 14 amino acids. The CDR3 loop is CASSLGQDTGELFF. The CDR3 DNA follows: TGTGCCAGCAGCCTTGGACAGGACACCGGGGAGCTGTTTTTT.

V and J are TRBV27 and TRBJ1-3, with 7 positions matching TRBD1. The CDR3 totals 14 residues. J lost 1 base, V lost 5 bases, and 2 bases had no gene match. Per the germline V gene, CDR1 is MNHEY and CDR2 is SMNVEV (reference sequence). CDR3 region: CASSTTGSGNTIYF. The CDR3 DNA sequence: TGTGCCAGCAGTACGACAGGGTCTGGAAACACCATATATTTT.

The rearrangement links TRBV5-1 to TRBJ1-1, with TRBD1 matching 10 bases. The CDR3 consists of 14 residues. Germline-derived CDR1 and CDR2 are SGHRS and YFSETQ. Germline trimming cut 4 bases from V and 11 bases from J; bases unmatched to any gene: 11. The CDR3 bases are TGCGCCAGCAGCCAGAACCGGGACAGGGGTAAGGCTTTCTTT. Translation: CASSQNRDRGKAFF.

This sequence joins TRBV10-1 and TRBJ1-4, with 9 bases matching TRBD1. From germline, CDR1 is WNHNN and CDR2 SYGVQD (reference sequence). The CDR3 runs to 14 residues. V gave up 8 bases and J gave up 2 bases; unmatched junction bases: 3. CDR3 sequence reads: CASHRGPTNEKLFF. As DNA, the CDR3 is TGCGCCAGCCACAGGGGGCCTACTAATGAAAAACTGTTTTTT.

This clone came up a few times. This chain's CDR3 is CASSQDTVSYEQYF. The CDR3 bases are TGCGCCAGCAGCCAAGATACGGTCTCCTACGAGCAGTACTTC. The genes are TRBV4-1 and TRBJ2-7; unclear D gene. V lost 0 bases and J lost 0, with 6 bases in between. The CDR3 contains 14 residues. Per germline, CDR1 MGHRA and CDR2 YSYEKL.

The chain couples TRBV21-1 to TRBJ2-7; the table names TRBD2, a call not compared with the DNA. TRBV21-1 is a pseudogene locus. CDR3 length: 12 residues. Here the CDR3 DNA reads TGTGCCAGCAGCAAGGTCGGGGACGAGCAGTACTTC. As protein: CASSKVGDEQYF.

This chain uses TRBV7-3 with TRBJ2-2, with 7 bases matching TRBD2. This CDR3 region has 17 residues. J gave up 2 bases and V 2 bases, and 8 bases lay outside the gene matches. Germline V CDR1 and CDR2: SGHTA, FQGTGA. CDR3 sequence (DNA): TGTGCCAGCAGCTTACTCGGCGGGGGTTTTAACACCGGGGAGCTGTTTTTT. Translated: CASSLLGGGFNTGELFF. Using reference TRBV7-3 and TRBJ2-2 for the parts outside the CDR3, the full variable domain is GAGVSQTPSNKVTEKGKYVELRCDPISGHTALYWYRQSLGQGPEFLIYFQGTGAADDSGLPNDRFFAVRPEGSVSTLKIQRTERGDSAVYLCASSLLGGGFNTGELFFGEGSRLTVL.

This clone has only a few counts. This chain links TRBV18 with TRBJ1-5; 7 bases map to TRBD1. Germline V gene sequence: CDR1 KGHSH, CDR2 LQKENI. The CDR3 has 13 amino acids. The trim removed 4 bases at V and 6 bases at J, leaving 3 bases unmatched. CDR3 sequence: CASSQGAIQPQHF. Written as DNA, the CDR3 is TGTGCCAGCTCACAGGGGGCAATTCAGCCCCAGCATTTT.

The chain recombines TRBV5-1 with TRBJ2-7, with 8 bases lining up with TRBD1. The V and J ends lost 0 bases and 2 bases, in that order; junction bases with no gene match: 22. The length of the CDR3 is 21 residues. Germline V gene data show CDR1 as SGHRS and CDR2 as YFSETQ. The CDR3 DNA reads TGCGCCAGCAGCTTGGTGATTCAACGGACAGGGAAGTCGGGACGGACCTACGAGCAGTACTTC. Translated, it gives CASSLVIQRTGKSGRTYEQYF. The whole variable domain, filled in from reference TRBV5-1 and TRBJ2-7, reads KAGVTQTPRYLIKTRGQQVTLSCSPISGHRSVSWYQQTPGQGLQFLFEYFSETQRNKGNFPGRFSGRQFSNSRSEMNVSTLELGDSALYLCASSLVIQRTGKSGRTYEQYFGPGTRLTVT.

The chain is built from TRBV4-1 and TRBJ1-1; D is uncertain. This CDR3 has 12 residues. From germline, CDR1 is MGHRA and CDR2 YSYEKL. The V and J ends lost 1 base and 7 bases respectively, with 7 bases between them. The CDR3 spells CASSQGRSEAFF. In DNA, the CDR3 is TGCGCCAGCAGCCAAGGGCGGAGTGAAGCTTTCTTT.

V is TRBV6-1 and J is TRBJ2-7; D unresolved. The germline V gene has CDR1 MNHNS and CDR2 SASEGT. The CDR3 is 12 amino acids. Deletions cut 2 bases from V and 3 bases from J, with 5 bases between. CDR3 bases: TGTGCCAGCAGTGAACACGGCTACGAGCAGTACTTC. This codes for CASSEHGYEQYF.

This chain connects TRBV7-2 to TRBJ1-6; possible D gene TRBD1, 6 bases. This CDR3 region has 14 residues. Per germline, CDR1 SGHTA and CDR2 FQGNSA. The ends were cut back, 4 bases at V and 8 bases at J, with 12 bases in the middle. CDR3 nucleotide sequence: TGTGCCAGCAGCTACCAGGGGTTACATTCACCCCTCCACTTT. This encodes CASSYQGLHSPLHF.

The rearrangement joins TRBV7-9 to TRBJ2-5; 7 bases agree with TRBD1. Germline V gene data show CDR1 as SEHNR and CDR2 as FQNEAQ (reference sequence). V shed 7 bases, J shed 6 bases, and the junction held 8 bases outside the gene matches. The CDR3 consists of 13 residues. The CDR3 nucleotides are TGTGCCAGCAACAGGGGCAGTCTTCAGACCCAGTACTTC. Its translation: CASNRGSLQTQYF.

The CDR3 loop reads CASMGRYRDLWGYTF. The CDR3 coding sequence is TGTGCCAGCATGGGGAGGTACCGAGATCTCTGGGGCTACACCTTC. This chain links TRBV2 with TRBJ1-2; D remains unclear. Germline CDR1 and CDR2: SNHLY and FYNNEI. V lost 7 bases, J lost 8 bases, and 23 bases lay in between. This CDR3 region has 15 residues.